This entry lists 29 T cell receptor beta chains sequenced from one sample in a study of cytomegalovirus exposure and HLA in healthy donors. Primers for the PCR totalled 60 Vbeta and 13 Jbeta. The method was immunoSEQ multiplex PCR; TCRdb's version includes in-frame clones alone and lacks a portion of them. This sample has about 38,000 clones, with around three fifths found just once. The sample consisted of PBMCs. Receptors were obtained from a man aged 45-65 years in good health and CMV-seropositive.

The genes are TRBV4-1 and TRBJ1-1; D may be TRBD1 (6 bases). V was cut by 1 base and J by 0 bases, with 15 bases left in between. Germline lookup yields CDR1 MGHRA and CDR2 YSYEKL. The length of the CDR3 is 17 residues. CDR3 nucleotides: TGCGCCAGCAGCCAAGGCCCGACAGGAAGGATGAACACTGAAGCTTTCTTT. This sequence encodes CASSQGPTGRMNTEAFF.

The V and J genes are TRBV10-2 and TRBJ2-2; TRBD2 matches 8 bases. CDR3 size: 16 residues. Per germline, CDR1 WSHSY and CDR2 SAAADI. V trimming: 3 bases; J trimming: 6 bases; junction bases outside the gene matches: 9. For the CDR3, the DNA is TGCGCCAGCAGTGACGGGATAGCGGGACTTGCCGGGGAGCTGTTTTTT. Translation gives CASSDGIAGLAGELFF.

The V gene is TRBV28, the J gene TRBJ1-1; TRBD1 agrees at 8 bases. The CDR3 length is 15 residues. Germline V gene lookup returns CDR1 MDHEN and CDR2 SYDVKM. The V and J ends lost 3 bases and 4 bases, in that order; junction bases with no gene match: 7. The CDR3 DNA follows: TGTGCCAGCAGTTTTTTGCAGGGGGCAAGCACTGAAGCTTTCTTT. Translating it yields CASSFLQGASTEAFF.

The genes are TRBV18 and TRBJ1-5; D gene uncertain. The V gene lost 0 bases and the J gene lost 4 bases, with 4 bases spanning the gap. The CDR3 length is 13 residues. Germline CDR1 KGHSH, CDR2 LQKENI. CDR3 nucleotides: TGTGCCAGCTCACCACCCGGTAATCAGCCCCAGCATTTT. It translates to CASSPPGNQPQHF.

The chain recombines TRBV7-2 with TRBJ2-7; 8 bases are a match to TRBD2. The V segment lost 0 bases and the J segment 2 bases; nucleotides outside the gene matches: 6. Germline V gene sequence: CDR1 SGHTA, CDR2 FQGNSA. The CDR3 totals 16 residues. CDR3 loop: CASSLAGSGATYEQYF. Written as DNA, the CDR3 is TGTGCCAGCAGCTTAGCGGGTAGCGGGGCTACCTACGAGCAGTACTTC.

The chain employs TRBV30 and TRBJ2-3; 8 bases line up with TRBD2. J gave up 7 bases and V 4 bases, and 10 bases lay outside the gene matches. This CDR3 region has 14 residues. From germline, CDR1 is GTSNPN and CDR2 SVGIG (reference sequence). CDR3: CAWKGGLAGYTQYF. The DNA for the CDR3 is TGTGCCTGGAAGGGAGGGCTAGCGGGTTATACGCAGTATTTT.

This chain joins TRBV4-3 and TRBJ1-2; tentative D call: TRBD1 (5 bases). The CDR3 totals 16 residues. Germline-derived CDR1 and CDR2 are LGHNA and YSLEER. The ends were cut back, 0 bases at V and 6 bases at J, with 17 bases in the middle. CDR3 coding DNA: TGCGCCAGCAGCCAAGATCAGGCAGCTAGGGGCGATGGCTACACCTTC. Amino acids: CASSQDQAARGDGYTF.

In this sample, this clone turned up a few times. The chain is built from TRBV6-5 and TRBJ1-2; D ambiguous. CDR1 is MNHEY, CDR2 SVGAGI, per germline. This CDR3 has 12 residues. Trimming took 3 bases from V and 7 from J, leaving 9 bases between them. CDR3 loop: CASSYMGGGYTF. The CDR3 coding sequence is TGTGCCAGCAGTTATATGGGAGGTGGCTACACCTTC.

The V call is TRBV5-1, the J call TRBJ1-1, with a weak D call TRBD1 (5 bases). The CDR3 is made up of 17 amino acids. The V gene's germline CDR1 is SGHRS and CDR2 YFSETQ. The V end lost 1 base, the J end lost 3 bases, and 19 bases lay between the germline ends. CDR3 loop: CASSLRGGNPRYTEAFF. As DNA, the CDR3 is TGCGCCAGCAGCTTGCGGGGGGGAAATCCCCGCTACACTGAAGCTTTCTTT.

This chain joins TRBV6-1 and TRBJ1-5; no reliable D call. Germline V gene data show CDR1 as MNHNS and CDR2 as SASEGT. The CDR3 is made up of 15 amino acids. The V end lost 5 bases, the J end lost 6 bases, and 17 bases lay between the germline ends. DNA for the CDR3: TGTGCCAGCAGTAACAGTGGCCAGAGTATTCAGCCCCAGCATTTT. It encodes CASSNSGQSIQPQHF.

V usage is TRBV27 and J usage is TRBJ1-2; 7 positions match TRBD1. The germline gives CDR1 MNHEY, CDR2 SMNVEV (reference sequence). J gave up 11 bases and V 5 bases, and 8 bases lay outside the gene matches. The CDR3 totals 12 residues. For the CDR3, the DNA is TGTGCCAGCAGTATTCACAGGACAGGATACACCTTC. Translated: CASSIHRTGYTF.

The sample holds a few counts of this clone. This chain links TRBV5-1 with TRBJ2-7; 7 nucleotides match TRBD2. This CDR3 comprises 13 residues. Germline V CDR1 and CDR2: SGHRS, YFSETQ. J lost 7 bases, V lost 5 bases, and 9 bases had no gene match. The CDR3 sequence is CASSFGREGEQYF. The CDR3, as DNA: TGCGCCAGCAGTTTTGGGAGGGAGGGGGAGCAGTACTTC.

This rearrangement joins TRBV7-6 to TRBJ2-5, with D unclear. The germline V and J ends were trimmed by 5 bases and 2 bases, with 6 bases remaining between them. CDR3 length: 12 amino acids. Germline-derived CDR1 and CDR2 are SGHVS and FNYEAQ. CDR3 protein: CASSAQQETQYF. The CDR3 nucleotides are TGTGCCAGCAGCGCCCAGCAAGAGACCCAGTACTTC.

The V gene is TRBV6-6, the J gene TRBJ1-6; the D is unclear. Germline CDR1 MNHNY, CDR2 SVGAGI (reference sequence). The V end lost 6 bases, the J end lost 5 bases, and 17 bases lay between the germline ends. CDR3 size: 16 residues. CDR3 nucleotides: TGTGCCAGCAGACACCGGGCCGGGGTGGATAATTCACCCCTCCACTTT. This gives the protein CASRHRAGVDNSPLHF.

V usage is TRBV5-1 and J usage is TRBJ1-1; unclear D gene. There are 12 residues in the CDR3. Germline CDR1 is SGHRS and CDR2 is YFSETQ. V was clipped by 1 base and J by 4 bases, with 5 bases between them. The CDR3 reads CASSLSGTEAFF. CDR3 in DNA: TGCGCCAGCAGCTTGAGCGGCACTGAAGCTTTCTTT.

The V and J genes are TRBV7-6 and TRBJ2-7, with D perhaps TRBD1 (6 bases). The CDR3 length is 15 residues. Germline V gene data show CDR1 as SGHVS and CDR2 as FNYEAQ. The V gene lost 1 base and the J gene lost 1 base, with 11 bases spanning the gap. The CDR3 sequence is CASSLETGPSYEQYF. The CDR3 DNA reads as TGTGCCAGCAGCTTAGAAACAGGGCCTTCCTACGAGCAGTACTTC.

J is TRBJ2-2 and V is TRBV21-1; the table's TRBD1 call for D was not verified on the DNA. TRBV21-1 is shown as a pseudogene. The CDR3 covers 14 residues. This CDR3 is CASITGTNTGELFF. The CDR3, as DNA: TGTGCCAGCATTACAGGGACGAACACCGGGGAGCTGTTTTTT.

V is TRBV5-1 and J is TRBJ1-2; 11 nucleotides match TRBD1. The CDR3 is 16 amino acids. CDR1 SGHRS and CDR2 YFSETQ come from the germline V gene. The V gene end was trimmed by 0 bases and the J gene end by 4 bases; junction bases not matched to a gene: 5. CDR3 sequence: CASSLGTGGKGYGYTF. CDR3 in DNA: TGCGCCAGCAGCTTGGGGACAGGGGGCAAGGGCTATGGCTACACCTTC.

This clone was seen a single time. The gene calls are TRBV28 and TRBJ1-1; TRBD1 matches at 9 bases. The CDR3 spans 14 residues. The V segment lost 4 bases and the J segment 11 bases; nucleotides outside the gene matches: 11. Germline V gives CDR1 MDHEN, CDR2 SYDVKM. CDR3 protein: CASSSPVTGGEAFF. CDR3 nucleotide sequence: TGTGCCAGCAGTTCCCCTGTCACAGGGGGCGAGGCTTTCTTT. The entire variable domain, with the rest obtained from reference TRBV28 and TRBJ1-1, is as follows: DVKVTQSSRYLVKRTGEKVFLECVQDMDHENMFWYRQDPGLGLRLIYFSYDVKMKEKGDIPEGYSVSREKKERFSLILESASTNQTSMYLCASSSPVTGGEAFFGQGTRLTVV.

The count of this clone is one. The V call is TRBV28, the J call TRBJ1-2; maybe TRBD1 (6 bases). This CDR3 spans 12 amino acids. Germline CDR1 reads MDHEN; CDR2 reads SYDVKM. V lost 3 bases to trimming and J lost 8 bases, with 10 bases between them. Written as DNA, the CDR3 is TGTGCCAGCAGTTTCTTGACAGGAGGCTACACCTTC. Its protein product is CASSFLTGGYTF.

The chain is built from TRBV28 and TRBJ1-1; no clear D. CDR1 is MDHEN and CDR2 is SYDVKM in the germline V gene. V was trimmed by 8 bases and J by 1 base, leaving 5 bases between them. There are 11 residues in the CDR3. The chain's CDR3 is CASGGNTEAFF. CDR3 DNA sequence: TGTGCCAGCGGCGGGAACACTGAAGCTTTCTTT.

This clone was observed a handful of times. The chain carries TRBV6-4 and TRBJ2-2; 10 positions match TRBD1. Per the germline V gene, CDR1 is MRHNA and CDR2 is SNTAGT. After removal of 3 bases from V and 3 bases from J, the junction contained 1 base not matched to a gene. The length of the CDR3 is 15 residues. The CDR3 here is CASSEGTGDTGELFF. DNA for the CDR3: TGTGCCAGCAGTGAGGGGACAGGGGACACCGGGGAGCTGTTTTTT.

This chain joins TRBV29-1 and TRBJ1-1; D is ambiguous. Germline V gene data show CDR1 as SQVTM and CDR2 as ANQGSEA. The CDR3 has 13 amino acids. Trimming shortened V by 5 bases and J by 4 bases, and 14 bases separated the two germline ends. DNA for the CDR3: TGCAGCGTTAGAGAGGTCGCCCTCACTGAAGCTTTCTTT. Its translation is CSVREVALTEAFF.

This clone was seen just once. The chain combines TRBV5-1 with TRBJ2-2, with 7 nucleotides matching TRBD2. Trimming took 0 bases from V and 5 from J; bases not matched to a gene: 4. CDR1 and CDR2 from the germline V gene are SGHRS and YFSETQ. This CDR3 region has 15 residues. The CDR3 sequence: CASSLAGEGTGELFF. The DNA of the CDR3 is TGCGCCAGCAGCTTGGCCGGGGAGGGAACCGGGGAGCTGTTTTTT. Full variable domain (outside the CDR3, taken from reference TRBV5-1 and TRBJ2-2): KAGVTQTPRYLIKTRGQQVTLSCSPISGHRSVSWYQQTPGQGLQFLFEYFSETQRNKGNFPGRFSGRQFSNSRSEMNVSTLELGDSALYLCASSLAGEGTGELFFGEGSRLTVL.

This rearrangement joins TRBV6-5 to TRBJ1-1; TRBD1 might be the D (6 bases). CDR3 length equals 11 residues. Trimming stripped 6 bases from V and 7 bases from J, with 9 bases between. The germline CDR1 and CDR2 sequences are MNHEY and SVGAGI. CDR3 protein: CASSRRGEAFF. CDR3 DNA sequence: TGTGCCAGCAGCCGCAGGGGTGAAGCTTTCTTT.

The chain uses TRBV12-5 and TRBJ1-6; 8 nucleotides match TRBD1. Germline CDR1 is LGHNT and CDR2 is FRNRAP. Trimming cost V 4 bases and J 5 bases; bases outside gene matches: 13. This CDR3 has 18 amino acids. This CDR3 is CASGWTGWVGADNSPLHF. The CDR3 region has the DNA TGTGCTAGTGGTTGGACAGGGTGGGTAGGGGCCGATAATTCACCCCTCCACTTT.

This clone was found a few times. The chain employs TRBV27 and TRBJ1-5; 8 bases align to TRBD1. The CDR3 loop spans 14 amino acids. Looked up from germline, CDR1 is MNHEY and CDR2 is SMNVEV (reference sequence). The V segment lost 8 bases and the J segment 5 bases; nucleotides outside the gene matches: 8. The CDR3: CASGIQGDHQPQHF. The CDR3 coding sequence is TGTGCCAGCGGAATACAGGGGGATCATCAGCCCCAGCATTTT.

This clone was counted a few times. The V and J genes are TRBV7-3 and TRBJ2-3; TRBD1 agrees at 7 bases. J gave up 8 bases and V 8 bases, and 13 bases lay outside the gene matches. Germline CDR1 is SGHTA and CDR2 is FQGTGA. This CDR3 is built from 14 residues. The CDR3 sequence: CASRPDRAVGTQYF. In DNA form, the CDR3 reads TGTGCCAGCCGTCCCGACAGGGCGGTGGGTACGCAGTATTTT. Together with reference TRBV7-3 and TRBJ2-3, the CDR3 gives the full variable domain: GAGVSQTPSNKVTEKGKYVELRCDPISGHTALYWYRQSLGQGPEFLIYFQGTGAADDSGLPNDRFFAVRPEGSVSTLKIQRTERGDSAVYLCASRPDRAVGTQYFGPGTRLTVL.

The chain employs TRBV28 and TRBJ2-1, with TRBD2 matching 9 bases. Trimming at V came to 5 bases and at J to 7 bases, leaving 6 bases not matched to a gene. CDR1 and CDR2 (germline): MDHEN, SYDVKM. The CDR3 runs to 14 residues. In DNA, the CDR3 is TGTGCCAGCAGTATGGCGGGGGGGCTAAATGAGCAGTTCTTC. This gives the protein CASSMAGGLNEQFF.